This T cell receptor beta chain is drawn from a study of OX40 agonist ivuxolimab in advanced cancers. Whole-study context: Patients were dosed with the agonistic anti-OX40 (CD134) antibody ivuxolimab. Every 2 weeks, patients got intravenous ivuxolimab at one of six dose levels (0.01-10 mg/kg). A male proportion of under 90% was recorded, with mean age approximately 57 years and range roughly 20 to 90.

The sampling schedule covered blood at baseline, cycle 4 day 1, and cycle 7 day 1. V was clipped by 1 base and J by 10 bases, with 8 bases between them. The germline CDR1 and CDR2 sequences are KGHSH and LQKENI. The CDR3 has 12 amino acids. The assay was immunoSEQ multiplex PCR, and TCRdb's table has in-frame clones only and misses some. The sample has over 70,000 clones, around 88% seen once; the top ten hold approximately 7%. This clone has a single count. This rearrangement joins TRBV18 to TRBJ2-1; no firm D call. This material consisted of CD4+ or CD8+ T cells sorted from blood, taken in a trial of the OX40 agonist ivuxolimab. This TCR was recovered from an adult with an advanced solid tumor such as melanoma, head and neck, liver or kidney cancer. CDR3 region: CASSPQREEQFF. The CDR3 bases are TGTGCCAGCTCACCACAAAGGGAAGAGCAGTTCTTC.